This entry lists 25 T cell receptor beta chains sequenced from one sample in a study of T cell repertoires in ileal Crohn's disease. The repertoire was sequenced with immunoSEQ multiplex PCR; TCRdb's copy has only in-frame clones and lacks some. This table has some 16,000 clones, more than 90% appearing once. Time point denoted: inflamed ileum from the surgical specimen. Sequencing was done on a sample of ileal tissue. These receptors originate from an adult with Crohn's disease.

The V and J genes are TRBV5-4 and TRBJ2-7; 16 bases match TRBD2. This CDR3 is 15 amino acids long. With V trimmed by 4 bases and J by 7 bases, 5 bases remained unmatched. CDR1 and CDR2 from the germline V gene are SGHNT and YYREEE (reference sequence). DNA of the CDR3: TGTGCCAGCAGCCTGGGACTAGCGGGGGGGGAGGAGCAGTACTTC. Protein: CASSLGLAGGEEQYF.

The chain joins TRBV13 to TRBJ1-1; maybe TRBD1 (5 bases). The CDR3 loop spans 16 amino acids. V was clipped by 0 bases and J by 4 bases, with 15 bases between them. CDR1 is PRHDT, CDR2 FYEKMQ, per germline (reference sequence). CDR3 amino acids: CASSLGRVGVGTEAFF. The DNA of the CDR3 is TGTGCCAGCAGCTTAGGCCGGGTGGGGGTAGGCACTGAAGCTTTCTTT.

J is TRBJ2-7 and V is TRBV10-3; TRBD1 agrees at 11 bases. Germline V gives CDR1 ENHRY, CDR2 SYGVKD. V lost 4 bases and J lost 3; bases outside the gene matches: 8. This CDR3 region has 16 residues. The CDR3 region is CAISGRGQGAVYEQYF. CDR3 bases: TGTGCCATCAGTGGTAGAGGACAGGGGGCGGTCTACGAGCAGTACTTC.

The chain combines TRBV5-1 with TRBJ2-7; 8 bases are shared with TRBD1. CDR1 and CDR2 from the germline V gene are SGHRS and YFSETQ. The junction had 6 bases not matched to a gene; V was cut back by 5 bases and J by 2 bases. The CDR3 is 14 residues long. CDR3 coding DNA: TGCGCCAGCAGTCCGAGGACAGGGACCTACGAGCAGTACTTC. This encodes CASSPRTGTYEQYF.

This chain uses TRBV18 with TRBJ1-2; D call uncertain. The CDR3 spans 16 residues. V lost 5 bases, J lost 9 bases, and 25 bases lay in between. The V gene's germline CDR1 is KGHSH and CDR2 LQKENI. The CDR3 loop reads CASSAPSLAPPLSYTF. In DNA form, the CDR3 reads TGTGCCAGCTCAGCCCCCTCGTTGGCGCCCCCCTTGAGCTACACCTTC.

The chain couples TRBV27 to TRBJ2-3; D might be TRBD1 or TRBD2, each matching 6 bases. The CDR3 is 14 amino acids. Trimming took 3 bases from V and 5 from J, leaving 12 bases between them. Looked up from germline, CDR1 is MNHEY and CDR2 is SMNVEV (reference sequence). CDR3 sequence reads: CASSLWGAEDTQYF. The CDR3 DNA reads TGTGCCAGCAGTTTGTGGGGGGCGGAAGATACGCAGTATTTT.

V is TRBV6-5 and J is TRBJ1-1; D is ambiguous. The V end lost 2 bases, the J end lost 5 bases, and 12 bases lay between the germline ends. The CDR3 loop spans 14 amino acids. Germline values: CDR1 MNHEY, CDR2 SVGAGI. This CDR3 reads CASSYGHLGTEAFF. CDR3 DNA sequence: TGTGCCAGCAGTTACGGCCACTTAGGAACTGAAGCTTTCTTT.

The chain links TRBV5-1 to TRBJ1-3; 9 nucleotides align to TRBD1. V dropped 4 bases and J dropped 4; count of bases not matched to a gene: 6. The CDR3 spans 15 residues. Germline values: CDR1 SGHRS, CDR2 YFSETQ. CDR3 sequence reads: CASSGGTGKGNTIYF. The CDR3 DNA reads TGCGCCAGCAGCGGGGGGACAGGGAAAGGAAACACCATATATTTT. The full variable domain, in which reference TRBV5-1 and TRBJ1-3 provide the parts outside the CDR3, is KAGVTQTPRYLIKTRGQQVTLSCSPISGHRSVSWYQQTPGQGLQFLFEYFSETQRNKGNFPGRFSGRQFSNSRSEMNVSTLELGDSALYLCASSGGTGKGNTIYFGEGSWLTVV.

The chain carries TRBV5-1 and TRBJ1-4, with 8 nucleotides matching TRBD1. The CDR3 length is 15 residues. V gave up 0 bases and J gave up 8 bases; unmatched junction bases: 6. Germline V gives CDR1 SGHRS, CDR2 YFSETQ. This CDR3 is CASSLVTTGVEKLFF. The CDR3 DNA reads as TGCGCCAGCAGCTTGGTTACGACAGGGGTGGAAAAACTGTTTTTT.

V and J are TRBV7-9 and TRBJ2-1, with 7 bases fitting TRBD2. The CDR3 is 15 amino acids. V gave up 5 bases and J gave up 4 bases; unmatched junction bases: 8. CDR1 and CDR2 from the germline V gene are SEHNR and FQNEAQ (reference sequence). Here the CDR3 reads CASSRGGPDYNEQFF. For the CDR3, the DNA is TGTGCCAGCAGCCGCGGGGGACCAGATTACAATGAGCAGTTCTTC.

V gene TRBV6-4 combines with J gene TRBJ2-7; D may be TRBD1 (5 bases). The CDR3 runs to 16 residues. The germline V and J ends were trimmed by 10 bases and 2 bases, with 24 bases remaining between them. Germline assignment: CDR1 MRHNA and CDR2 SNTAGT. CDR3 coding DNA: TGTGCCACCACAATAATTAAGGGGTGTAGACCCTACGAGCAGTACTTC. It yields the protein CATTIIKGCRPYEQYF.

This clone came up once. The chain uses TRBV6-1 and TRBJ1-2; D not resolved. The germline CDR1 and CDR2 sequences are MNHNS and SASEGT. Trimming removed 1 base at V and 7 bases at J, with 10 bases between. The CDR3 contains 13 residues. The DNA for the CDR3 is TGTGCCAGCAGTGAAGATCCAGGATTTGGCTACACCTTC. Translating gives CASSEDPGFGYTF.

The chain uses TRBV5-1 and TRBJ1-1, with D possibly TRBD1 on 6 matching bases. Trimming removed 3 bases from V and 5 bases from J, with 26 bases in between. This CDR3 has 18 residues. Germline values: CDR1 SGHRS, CDR2 YFSETQ. The CDR3 here is CASSSGRTTGFLGTEAFF. The DNA of the CDR3 is TGCGCCAGCAGCTCCGGCAGGACTACAGGGTTTTTAGGGACTGAAGCTTTCTTT.

The chain recombines TRBV10-3 with TRBJ2-2, with D possibly being TRBD1 (6 bases). Germline V gene sequence: CDR1 ENHRY, CDR2 SYGVKD. The CDR3 sequence is 13 residues long. Deletions cut 8 bases from V and 7 bases from J, with 14 bases between. CDR3 coding DNA: TGTGCCATCCTCAACAGGGATGTCGGGGAGCTGTTTTTT. Its translation: CAILNRDVGELFF.

This rearrangement joins TRBV18 to TRBJ1-2; a weak D match, TRBD1 (5 bases). The CDR3 is 14 amino acids. Looked up from germline, CDR1 is KGHSH and CDR2 is LQKENI. The ends were cut back, 0 bases at V and 5 bases at J, with 10 bases in the middle. The CDR3 bases are TGTGCCAGCTCACCACCAGGGGCAGATTATGGCTACACCTTC. The encoded protein is CASSPPGADYGYTF. The full variable domain, in which reference TRBV18 and TRBJ1-2 provide the parts outside the CDR3, is NAGVMQNPRHLVRRRGQEARLRCSPMKGHSHVYWYRQLPEEGLKFMVYLQKENIIDESGMPKERFSAEFPKEGPSILRIQQVVRGDSAAYFCASSPPGADYGYTFGSGTRLTVV.

CDR3 sequence (DNA): TGTGCCAGCAGCTTAGAGAATTCACCCCTCCACTTT. As protein: CASSLENSPLHF. J is TRBJ1-6 and V is TRBV7-2; D is unresolved. Germline-derived CDR1 and CDR2 are SGHTA and FQGNSA. V was clipped by 1 base and J by 7 bases, with 2 bases between them. This CDR3 comprises 12 residues.

The chain joins TRBV19 to TRBJ2-2; D uncertain. Germline CDR1 LNHDA, CDR2 SQIVND (reference sequence). V gave up 9 bases and J gave up 5 bases, with 13 bases separating them. The CDR3 extends over 13 amino acids. Written as DNA, the CDR3 is TGTGCCAGCCATCAAGACCGGACCGGGGAGCTGTTTTTT. Translated, it gives CASHQDRTGELFF.

The V call is TRBV12-5, the J call TRBJ2-1, with D tentatively TRBD2 (5 bases). Germline V gene lookup returns CDR1 LGHNT and CDR2 FRNRAP. The CDR3 totals 12 residues. V was clipped by 6 bases and J by 8 bases, with 11 bases between them. The CDR3 is CASGKLGYEQFF. CDR3 DNA sequence: TGTGCTAGTGGGAAACTAGGGTATGAGCAGTTCTTC.

V is TRBV28 and J is TRBJ1-2, with 7 bases aligning to TRBD1. CDR1 MDHEN and CDR2 SYDVKM come from the germline V gene. The CDR3 totals 14 residues. V was clipped by 8 bases and J by 4 bases; unmatched bases: 10. CDR3 nucleotide sequence: TGTGCCAGCCGGGTAATAGGGGGCGGCTATGGCTACACCTTC. Residues: CASRVIGGGYGYTF.

This chain links TRBV12-2 with TRBJ2-3. TRBV12-2 is a listed pseudogene. The CDR3 runs 12 residues. CDR3 in amino acids: CASRLVPDTQYF. The CDR3 DNA is TGTGCAAGTCGCTTAGTCCCAGATACGCAGTATTTT.

The chain has TRBV19 and TRBJ1-3; 7 nucleotides line up with TRBD1. CDR3 length equals 15 residues. Germline CDR1 and CDR2: LNHDA and SQIVND (reference sequence). V lost 6 bases to trimming and J lost 2 bases; unmatched junction nucleotides: 7. The CDR3, as DNA: TGTGCCAGTAGCCTACAGGGGTTCCCTGGAAACACCATATATTTT. As protein: CASSLQGFPGNTIYF.

The chain combines TRBV5-1 with TRBJ2-6, with no clear D. V was clipped by 2 bases and J by 2 bases, with 8 bases between them. Germline lookup yields CDR1 SGHRS and CDR2 YFSETQ. The length of the CDR3 is 15 residues. CDR3 in amino acids: CASSFGDAGANVLTF. The CDR3, as DNA: TGCGCCAGCAGCTTCGGTGACGCTGGGGCCAACGTCCTGACTTTC.

V gene TRBV9 combines with J gene TRBJ1-2; D is perhaps TRBD1 (5 bases). The CDR3 spans 14 residues. Trimming left V 0 bases short and J 8 bases short, with 14 bases between. Germline-derived CDR1 and CDR2 are SGDLS and YYNGEE. CDR3 region: CASSVDLQAQGYTF. CDR3 nucleotide sequence: TGTGCCAGCAGCGTAGATTTACAGGCCCAAGGCTACACCTTC. The full variable domain, completed using reference TRBV9 and TRBJ1-2, is DSGVTQTPKHLITATGQRVTLRCSPRSGDLSVYWYQQSLDQGLQFLIQYYNGEERAKGNILERFSAQQFPDLHSELNLSSLELGDSALYFCASSVDLQAQGYTFGSGTRLTVV.

V is TRBV5-6 and J is TRBJ1-5; D gene uncertain. The ends were cut back, 6 bases at V and 2 bases at J, with 12 bases in the middle. Germline-derived CDR1 and CDR2 are SGHDT and YYEEEE. The CDR3 totals 14 residues. DNA for the CDR3: TGTGCCAGCATGGCGGGGTTAGGCAATCAGCCCCAGCATTTT. This sequence encodes CASMAGLGNQPQHF.

The V call is TRBV27, the J call TRBJ1-1; 8 bases map to TRBD1. CDR1 and CDR2 (germline): MNHEY, SMNVEV (reference sequence). Trimming took 5 bases from V and 0 from J; bases not matched to a gene: 8. The CDR3 contains 16 residues. This CDR3 is CASSRATGDMNTEAFF. The CDR3 nucleotides read TGTGCCAGCAGTCGGGCGACAGGGGATATGAACACTGAAGCTTTCTTT.